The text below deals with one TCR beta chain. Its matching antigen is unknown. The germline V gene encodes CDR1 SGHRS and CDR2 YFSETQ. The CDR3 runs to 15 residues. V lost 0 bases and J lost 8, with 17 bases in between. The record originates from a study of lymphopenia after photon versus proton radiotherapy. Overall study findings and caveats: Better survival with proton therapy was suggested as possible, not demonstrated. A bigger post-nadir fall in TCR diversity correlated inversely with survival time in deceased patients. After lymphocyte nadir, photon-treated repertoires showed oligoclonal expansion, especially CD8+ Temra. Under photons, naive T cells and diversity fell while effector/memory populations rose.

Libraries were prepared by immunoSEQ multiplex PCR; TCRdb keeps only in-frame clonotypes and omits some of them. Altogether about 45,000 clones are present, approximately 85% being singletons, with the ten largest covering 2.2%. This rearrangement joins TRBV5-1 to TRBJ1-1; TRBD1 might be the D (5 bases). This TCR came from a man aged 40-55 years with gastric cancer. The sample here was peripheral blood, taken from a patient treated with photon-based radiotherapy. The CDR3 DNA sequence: TGCGCCAGCAGCTTGGGGGGCCCACAGACGGGCGAAGCTTTCTTT. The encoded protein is CASSLGGPQTGEAFF.